The 9 T cell receptor beta chains below were found in one sample sequenced in a study of blood T cell repertoires in COVID-19. TCRdb's table, derived via immunoSEQ multiplex PCR, lists solely in-frame clones and lacks some. The sample records 200,000 to 250,000 clones, approximately 80% being singletons. Sequencing used peripheral blood. The receptors were gathered from a human donor in a cohort sampled during active COVID-19.

The chain has TRBV19 and TRBJ1-5, with 12 bases matching TRBD1. The germline CDR1 and CDR2 sequences are LNHDA and SQIVND (reference sequence). The CDR3 totals 15 residues. Unmatched junction bases numbered 4, after V lost 5 bases and J lost 5 bases. DNA of the CDR3: TGTGCCAGTAGTCAGGGACAGGGGGCCGATCAGCCCCAGCATTTT. This sequence encodes CASSQGQGADQPQHF.

The V call is TRBV2, the J call TRBJ2-7; 7 nucleotides agree with TRBD1. CDR1 SNHLY and CDR2 FYNNEI come from the germline V gene. The CDR3 extends over 16 amino acids. After removal of 3 bases from V and 0 bases from J, the junction contained 8 bases not matched to a gene. The CDR3 DNA reads as TGTGCCAGCAGTGATCCAGGGGGTTCCTTCTCCTACGAGCAGTACTTC. Translated: CASSDPGGSFSYEQYF.

In this sample, this clone turned up a few times. The CDR3 region has the DNA TGTGCCACCAGCGGTAGACAGGACTTGAACACTGAAGCTTTCTTT. Translating it yields CATSGRQDLNTEAFF. The chain recombines TRBV15 with TRBJ1-1; D is possibly TRBD1 (6 bases). CDR3 length: 15 amino acids. V was trimmed by 5 bases and J by 0 bases, leaving 13 bases between them. From germline, CDR1 is LNHNV and CDR2 YYDKDF (reference sequence). The complete variable domain, with remaining parts taken from reference TRBV15 and TRBJ1-1, reads DAMVIQNPRYQVTQFGKPVTLSCSQTLNHNVMYWYQQKSSQAPKLLFHYYDKDFNNEADTPDNFQSRRPNTSFCFLDIRSPGLGDTAMYLCATSGRQDLNTEAFFGQGTRLTVV.

The CDR3 nucleotides read TGTGCCAGCCGCCGGGACAGGGGAGTTTGGGGTGAGCAGTTCTTC. Its protein product is CASRRDRGVWGEQFF. This chain connects TRBV2 to TRBJ2-1; 10 bases align to TRBD1. Germline CDR1 is SNHLY and CDR2 is FYNNEI. V gave up 8 bases and J gave up 9 bases; unmatched junction bases: 13. CDR3 size: 15 residues.

This clone was picked up one time. This chain joins TRBV18 and TRBJ1-3; 10 positions match TRBD1. From germline, CDR1 is KGHSH and CDR2 LQKENI. This CDR3 has 20 amino acids. With 0 bases clipped from V and 5 bases from J, the junction kept 16 bases outside the gene matches. In DNA, the CDR3 is TGTGCCAGCTCACCACCGTCCGGGACAGGGGCATCTGGAAGGAGAAACACCATATATTTT. Amino acids: CASSPPSGTGASGRRNTIYF. Looking up the rest from reference TRBV18 and TRBJ1-3 gives the full variable domain: NAGVMQNPRHLVRRRGQEARLRCSPMKGHSHVYWYRQLPEEGLKFMVYLQKENIIDESGMPKERFSAEFPKEGPSILRIQQVVRGDSAAYFCASSPPSGTGASGRRNTIYFGEGSWLTVV.

V is TRBV28 and J is TRBJ1-2, with TRBD1 matching 7 bases. The CDR3 has 13 residues. V lost 8 bases, J lost 6 bases, and 9 bases stayed unmatched. Germline CDR1 is MDHEN and CDR2 is SYDVKM. CDR3 coding DNA: TGTGCCAGCGAAACAGGGGTAATGAATGGCTACACCTTC. It yields the protein CASETGVMNGYTF.

The chain is built from TRBV4-1 and TRBJ1-4; possibly TRBD1 for D (5 bases). CDR3 size: 16 residues. With 1 base removed from V and 7 bases from J, the gap between germline ends came to 16 bases. Germline CDR1 MGHRA, CDR2 YSYEKL. As DNA, the CDR3 is TGCGCCAGCAGCCAAGGAGAGACAGTTCGCACTGAAAAACTGTTTTTT. It specifies CASSQGETVRTEKLFF.

The chain joins TRBV7-6 to TRBJ2-2; TRBD1 aligns across 7 bases. The CDR3 is 15 residues long. Losses at the gene ends were 4 bases for V and 0 bases for J; bases not matched to a gene: 2. The germline V gene encodes CDR1 SGHVS and CDR2 FNYEAQ. CDR3 protein: CASSSGTANTGELFF. CDR3 DNA: TGTGCCAGCAGCTCCGGGACAGCGAACACCGGGGAGCTGTTTTTT.

V and J are TRBV6-5 and TRBJ1-6, with D possibly TRBD1 on 6 matching bases. Germline V CDR1 and CDR2: MNHEY, SVGAGI. This CDR3 comprises 15 residues. Trimming cost V 6 bases and J 10 bases, with 19 bases left between them. The CDR3 loop reads CASRSGDRPGSPLHF. The CDR3 DNA follows: TGTGCCAGCAGGTCCGGCGACAGGCCGGGCTCACCCCTCCACTTT.